This passage covers 21 T cell receptor beta chains from one sample sequenced in a study of cytomegalovirus exposure and HLA in healthy donors. Researchers ran the PCR with 60 Vbeta and 13 Jbeta primers. Produced via immunoSEQ multiplex PCR; TCRdb's table is partial and in-frame only. The sample includes around 200,000 clones, more than 80% of them seen just once. Sequencing used PBMCs. These receptors originate from a woman aged 50 to 65 in good health and CMV-seropositive.

The chain uses TRBV7-3 and TRBJ2-5; 12 nucleotides align to TRBD1. This CDR3 is built from 16 residues. The junction had 8 bases not matched to a gene; V was cut back by 4 bases and J by 5 bases. CDR1 and CDR2 (germline): SGHTA, FQGTGA. The CDR3 is CASSSLGQGARETQYF. In nucleotides, the CDR3 is TGTGCCAGCAGCTCCCTGGGACAGGGGGCGAGGGAGACCCAGTACTTC.

This chain connects TRBV6-5 to TRBJ2-2; D call uncertain. This CDR3 is built from 13 residues. V gave up 2 bases and J gave up 2 bases, with 3 bases separating them. Germline CDR1 and CDR2: MNHEY and SVGAGI. CDR3 sequence (DNA): TGTGCCAGCAGTTACGTAAACACCGGGGAGCTGTTTTTT. It specifies CASSYVNTGELFF.

The rearrangement joins TRBV18 to TRBJ2-5; perhaps TRBD1 as D (6 bases). The better agreement between TRBJ2-7 and the DNA end casts doubt on the J call. The CDR3 covers 13 residues. CDR1 is KGHSH and CDR2 is LQKENI in the germline V gene. Written as DNA, the CDR3 is TGTGCCAGCTCCACAGGGTATCTCTACGAGCAGTACTTC. It encodes CASSTGYLYEQYF.

The rearrangement links TRBV6-5 to TRBJ2-1; TRBD2 aligns across 9 bases. CDR3 length: 16 amino acids. V dropped 2 bases and J dropped 4; count of bases not matched to a gene: 6. In germline, CDR1 is MNHEY, CDR2 SVGAGI. As DNA, the CDR3 is TGTGCCAGCAGTTACGCGGCGGGGGGGCCGTACAATGAGCAGTTCTTC. Amino acid sequence: CASSYAAGGPYNEQFF.

The gene calls are TRBV7-2 and TRBJ1-2; the match to TRBD1 covers 8 bases. Germline assignment: CDR1 SGHTA and CDR2 FQGNSA. This CDR3 region has 15 residues. The V segment lost 1 base and the J segment 8 bases; nucleotides outside the gene matches: 9. The CDR3 is CASSLGPQGARGYTF. The CDR3 DNA reads TGTGCCAGCAGCTTAGGGCCCCAGGGGGCGCGAGGCTACACCTTC.

In its sample, this clone was seen a few times. The V and J genes are TRBV2 and TRBJ1-6, with 9 bases identical to TRBD1. CDR1 and CDR2 (germline): SNHLY, FYNNEI. The trim removed 7 bases at V and 7 bases at J, leaving 8 bases unmatched. The CDR3 is 15 amino acids. The CDR3 nucleotides are TGTGCCAGCAAAGCCGGGACAGGGAGAAATTCACCCCTCCACTTT. This translates into CASKAGTGRNSPLHF.

The V gene is TRBV5-6, the J gene TRBJ1-2; a weak D match, TRBD1 (5 bases). The CDR3 length is 15 residues. Trimming took 0 bases from V and 7 from J, leaving 16 bases between them. Germline lookup yields CDR1 SGHDT and CDR2 YYEEEE. CDR3 protein: CASSLASGPGGGYTF. CDR3 nucleotide sequence: TGTGCCAGCAGCTTGGCTTCAGGGCCGGGAGGTGGCTACACCTTC.

V usage is TRBV5-1 and J usage is TRBJ2-2; D is possibly TRBD1 (5 bases). This CDR3 comprises 15 residues. Germline V gene sequence: CDR1 SGHRS, CDR2 YFSETQ. V was shortened by 0 bases and J by 5 bases, with 11 bases between the two germline ends. CDR3 in DNA: TGCGCCAGCAGCTTGGACAGGCCCCAAACCGGGGAGCTGTTTTTT. Encoded protein: CASSLDRPQTGELFF.

V gene TRBV9 combines with J gene TRBJ2-2, with 8 bases fitting TRBD1. The CDR3 has 16 amino acids. J was trimmed by 2 bases and V by 0 bases; bases with no gene match: 3. Per germline, CDR1 SGDLS and CDR2 YYNGEE. This chain's CDR3 is CASSVAGQANTGELFF. The DNA for the CDR3 is TGTGCCAGCAGCGTAGCGGGACAGGCAAACACCGGGGAGCTGTTTTTT.

The V gene is TRBV7-2, the J gene TRBJ2-1, with 8 bases fitting TRBD2. Germline loops: CDR1 SGHTA, CDR2 FQGNSA. The CDR3 has 18 amino acids. V was clipped by 5 bases and J by 5 bases; unmatched bases: 17. In DNA, the CDR3 is TGTGCCAGCAGCCCCCCCCTAGTTTTTGCGGGGGGCGACAATGAGCAGTTCTTC. It is translated as CASSPPLVFAGGDNEQFF.

The genes are TRBV10-3 and TRBJ2-3, with D hard to call. Germline lookup yields CDR1 ENHRY and CDR2 SYGVKD. V lost 0 bases and J 8 bases, leaving 12 bases between the germline ends. The CDR3 covers 14 residues. The CDR3 spells CAISESLARGTQYF. In DNA, the CDR3 is TGTGCCATCAGTGAGTCTTTAGCTCGAGGTACGCAGTATTTT.

This clone was seen a handful of times. This chain joins TRBV5-1 and TRBJ1-5; 7 bases are shared with TRBD1. The CDR3 consists of 15 residues. Unmatched junction bases numbered 8, after V lost 4 bases and J lost 4 bases. Germline CDR1 and CDR2: SGHRS and YFSETQ. This CDR3 reads CASSPGTVNNQPQHF. CDR3 bases: TGCGCCAGCAGCCCCGGGACAGTGAATAATCAGCCCCAGCATTTT.

With regard to this clone: The junction does not match germline at one end; this may be a read error. In the same sample, other DNA sequences code for this CDR3. The rearrangement joins TRBV9 to TRBJ2-3, with TRBD2 identical over 7 bases. Per the germline V gene, CDR1 is SGDLS and CDR2 is YYNGEE. CDR3 length equals 18 residues. In nucleotides, the CDR3 is TGTGCCAGCAGCGTAGGAGAGCGGGGATTCCGTCGCACGGATACGCAGTATTTT. This gives the protein CASSVGERGFRRTDTQYF.

This clone occurred once. The chain recombines TRBV27 with TRBJ2-5; possible D gene TRBD2, 5 bases. CDR3 length: 13 residues. The germline V and J ends were trimmed by 3 bases and 11 bases, with 16 bases remaining between them. From germline, CDR1 is MNHEY and CDR2 SMNVEV (reference sequence). The CDR3 region is CASSFLSLREQYF. Written as DNA, the CDR3 is TGTGCCAGCAGTTTTCTTTCCCTAAGGGAGCAGTACTTC.

This clone came up a few times. The rearrangement joins TRBV4-1 to TRBJ2-7; tentatively, D is TRBD1 (5 bases). V dropped 1 base and J dropped 1 base, with 11 bases sitting between them. Germline V CDR1 and CDR2: MGHRA, YSYEKL. The CDR3 is made up of 15 amino acids. In DNA, the CDR3 is TGCGCCAGCAGCCAAGGTCGACAGCGTTCCTACGAGCAGTACTTC. It yields the protein CASSQGRQRSYEQYF.

This clone has a single count. V usage is TRBV19 and J usage is TRBJ1-1; no reliable D call. The CDR3 is 14 residues long. V dropped 2 bases and J dropped 0 bases, with 7 bases sitting between them. The V gene's germline CDR1 is LNHDA and CDR2 SQIVND (reference sequence). The CDR3 DNA is TGTGCCAGTAGTATACAGAACATGAACACTGAAGCTTTCTTT. This encodes CASSIQNMNTEAFF.

This sequence joins TRBV11-2 and TRBJ2-7; 9 bases match TRBD1. Germline values: CDR1 SGHAT, CDR2 FQNNGV. This CDR3 region has 15 residues. J gave up 5 bases and V 5 bases, and 10 bases lay outside the gene matches. Here the CDR3 reads CASSSGTGSSDEQYF. The CDR3 region has the DNA TGTGCCAGCAGCAGTGGGACAGGGAGTTCCGACGAGCAGTACTTC.

The chain employs TRBV5-1 and TRBJ1-2; 7 nucleotides agree with TRBD1. The J segment lost 5 bases and the V segment lost 2 bases, leaving 6 bases of the junction unmatched. Germline V lookup: CDR1 SGHRS, CDR2 YFSETQ. The CDR3 totals 14 residues. The CDR3 DNA is TGCGCCAGCAGCTTAGGACAGGAAGGATATGGCTACACCTTC. Residues: CASSLGQEGYGYTF.

The gene calls are TRBV10-3 and TRBJ2-3, with TRBD2 as a possible D gene (7 bases). Germline V CDR1 and CDR2: ENHRY, SYGVKD. V was trimmed by 6 bases and J by 0 bases, leaving 16 bases between them. CDR3 length: 16 residues. As DNA, the CDR3 is TGTGCCATCAGCTTAGGGGCGGGGGCCAGCACAGATACGCAGTATTTT. Translation: CAISLGAGASTDTQYF.

The chain links TRBV6-5 to TRBJ1-1, with D perhaps TRBD1 (5 bases). Germline CDR1 MNHEY, CDR2 SVGAGI. Trimming cost V 5 bases and J 3 bases, with 13 bases left between them. CDR3 length: 14 residues. In DNA, the CDR3 is TGTGCCAGCAGTGCGGGGGGGGTGGACACTGAAGCTTTCTTT. Translation: CASSAGGVDTEAFF.

The chain links TRBV18 to TRBJ2-4; 7 bases line up with TRBD1. Looked up from germline, CDR1 is KGHSH and CDR2 is LQKENI. V lost 6 bases to trimming and J lost 6 bases; unmatched junction nucleotides: 8. This CDR3 has 14 residues. The CDR3 DNA reads TGTGCCAGCTCCCAGGGGACAGATATAAACATTCAGTACTTC. It encodes CASSQGTDINIQYF.